Listed below are T cell receptor beta chains from one sample, sequenced in a study of T cell responses to AZD1222 COVID-19 vaccine. Method: immunoSEQ multiplex PCR; TCRdb's copy keeps in-frame clones and lacks some. The sample yields approximately 94,000 clones, approximately 91% seen once. The sequences come from peripheral blood, collected on day 0 of AZD1222 vaccination. The receptors originated from an adult in good health. Both conserved end residues are trimmed from each CDR3. The order of the fields is V gene, CDR3 protein.

v_gene: TRBV7-3
CDR3aa: ASSNPPSDNEQF

v_gene: TRBV29-1
CDR3aa: SATGGSSYNEQF

v_gene: TRBV28
CDR3aa: ASSQGGFEQY

v_gene: TRBV29-1
CDR3aa: SATGPINTEAF

v_gene: TRBV28
CDR3aa: ASSGTGDYEQY

v_gene: TRBV27
CDR3aa: ASSLGGEKLF

v_gene: TRBV2
CDR3aa: ASSAGQGYGYT

v_gene: TRBV6-1
CDR3aa: ASSEFGNEKLF

v_gene: TRBV2
CDR3aa: ASSGSLEYNSPLH

v_gene: TRBV27
CDR3aa: ASTRPGNTEAF

v_gene: TRBV12-5
CDR3aa: ASGLIRQDTESNTEAF

v_gene: TRBV18
CDR3aa: ASSPPDRGSGYT

v_gene: TRBV18
CDR3aa: ASSSPASPLH

v_gene: TRBV12-5
CDR3aa: ASGGGQGPYNEQF

v_gene: TRBV7-3
CDR3aa: ASSLFESTEAF

v_gene: TRBV2
CDR3aa: ASSKTGGSDYGYT

v_gene: TRBV15
CDR3aa: ATSRDVGTGELF

v_gene: TRBV12-3/TRBV12-4
CDR3aa: ASSLSDTGELF

v_gene: TRBV29-1
CDR3aa: SVFNWTSANEQF

v_gene: TRBV28
CDR3aa: ASSLVYKGGYT

v_gene: TRBV15
CDR3aa: ATSRGGESGKENQPQH

v_gene: TRBV28
CDR3aa: ASSFGLAKNIQY

v_gene: TRBV7-9
CDR3aa: ASSYGQEYNEKLF

v_gene: TRBV7-3
CDR3aa: ASSLTSDEKLF

v_gene: TRBV5-6
CDR3aa: ASSEDRFENEQF

v_gene: TRBV27
CDR3aa: ATRAETGYEQY

v_gene: TRBV5-4
CDR3aa: ASSQHGGLGDTQY

v_gene: TRBV12-3/TRBV12-4
CDR3aa: ASSPTGYGYT